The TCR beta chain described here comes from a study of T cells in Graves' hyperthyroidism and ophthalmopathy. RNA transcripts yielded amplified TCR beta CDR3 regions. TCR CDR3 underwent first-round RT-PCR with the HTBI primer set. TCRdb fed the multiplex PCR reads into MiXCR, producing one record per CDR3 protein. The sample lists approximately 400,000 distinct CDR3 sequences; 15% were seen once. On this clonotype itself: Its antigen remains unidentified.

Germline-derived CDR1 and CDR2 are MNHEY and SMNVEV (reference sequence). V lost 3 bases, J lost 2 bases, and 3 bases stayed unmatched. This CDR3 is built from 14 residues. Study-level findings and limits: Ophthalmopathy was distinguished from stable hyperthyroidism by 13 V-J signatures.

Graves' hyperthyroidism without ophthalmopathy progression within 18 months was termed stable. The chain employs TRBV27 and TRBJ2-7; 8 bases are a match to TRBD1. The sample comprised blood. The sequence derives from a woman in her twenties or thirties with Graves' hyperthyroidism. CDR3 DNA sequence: TGTGCCAGCAGTTTTCGGGGACAGGCCTACGAGCAGTACTTC. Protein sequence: CASSFRGQAYEQYF.